The 8 T cell receptor beta chains below all came from one sample that was sequenced in a study of molecular identifiers for immune sequencing clone quantification. TCRdb called the PCR reads again in MiXCR, with one record for every CDR3 protein. Altogether hundreds of thousands of distinct CDR3 sequences are present, about 25% being singletons, with the ten largest covering 0.75% to 0.8%. Material: naive CD8+ T cells from blood, with Jurkat cell RNA spiked in. Subset in this sample: FACS-sorted CD8+CD4-CCR7+CD45RA+ naive T cells. These receptor sequences come from a human donor in good health. Some libraries in this study had Jurkat cell RNA spiked in.

There are many counts of this clonotype. The chain couples TRBV7-9 to TRBJ2-5, with D maybe TRBD2 (6 bases). The CDR3 spans 13 residues. V was shortened by 3 bases and J by 3 bases, with 8 bases between the two germline ends. Germline CDR1 reads SEHNR; CDR2 reads FQNEAQ (reference sequence). The DNA of the CDR3 is TGTGCCAGCAGCTTTCGCGGGAAAGAGACCCAGTACTTC. Translating it yields CASSFRGKETQYF.

In regard to this clonotype: This clone may be a read error of a much larger clone one base away. The CDR3 does not end in the conserved phenylalanine or tryptophan, so this is likely a read error. The chain uses TRBV7-2 and TRBJ1-3; D gene ambiguous. V was clipped by 2 bases and J by 7 bases, with 12 bases between them. CDR3 size: 14 residues. In germline, CDR1 is SGHTA, CDR2 FQGNSA. The CDR3 coding sequence is TGTGCCAGCAGCTTAAGTCCCCCGGGGAACACCATATATTAT. Translating gives CASSLSPPGNTIYY.

This clonotype showed up just once. This sequence may be a read error, since a much larger clone differs from it by one base. The V and J genes are TRBV27 and TRBJ2-1; 7 nucleotides align to TRBD1. The CDR3 loop spans 16 amino acids. Unmatched junction bases numbered 10, after V lost 0 bases and J lost 8 bases. The V gene's germline CDR1 is MNHEY and CDR2 SMNVEV (reference sequence). The CDR3 here is CASSLSWGTEVYEQFF. In DNA form, the CDR3 reads TGTGCCAGCAGTTTATCGTGGGGGACAGAGGTCTATGAGCAGTTCTTC.

Turning to this clonotype: This may come from a read error, since a much larger clone is one base off. The rearrangement links TRBV6-2 or TRBV6-3 to TRBJ1-5; TRBD1 matches 7 bases. Germline CDR1 and CDR2: MNHEY and SVGEGT. V gave up 1 base and J gave up 3 bases; unmatched junction bases: 6. CDR3 length: 16 residues. The DNA for the CDR3 is TGTGCCAGCAGTTACTTTGGACAGGTAATCAATCAGCCCCAGCATTTT. Translating gives CASSYFGQVINQPQHF.

The sample holds one count of this clonotype. The chain recombines TRBV13 with TRBJ1-4, with 7 bases matching TRBD1. Germline CDR1 reads PRHDT; CDR2 reads FYEKMQ (reference sequence). V was pared by 5 bases and J by 5 bases, with 8 bases of the junction left unmatched. The CDR3 has 15 residues. The CDR3 protein is CASSLSSGGNEKLFF. The CDR3 coding sequence is TGTGCCAGCAGCCTTAGTTCAGGGGGAAATGAAAAACTGTTTTTT.

This clonotype was seen at least ten times. The chain carries TRBV4-3 and TRBJ2-7; 7 bases match TRBD1. The CDR3 is made up of 16 amino acids. Germline CDR1 and CDR2: LGHNA and YSLEER. The junction had 8 bases not matched to a gene; V was cut back by 0 bases and J by 3 bases. CDR3 sequence: CASSQDSSGQYYEQYF. Written as DNA, the CDR3 is TGCGCCAGCAGCCAAGATAGTTCGGGACAGTACTACGAGCAGTACTTC.

The rearrangement uses TRBV19 and TRBJ2-7; the D gene is possibly TRBD1 (6 bases). This CDR3 is 14 amino acids long. Deletions cut 5 bases from V and 4 bases from J, with 15 bases between. From germline, CDR1 is LNHDA and CDR2 SQIVND (reference sequence). This CDR3 reads CASSAAETGYEQYF. DNA of the CDR3: TGTGCCAGTAGTGCCGCGGAGACAGGTTACGAGCAGTACTTC.

This clonotype came up many times. The chain combines TRBV28 with TRBJ2-5; tentatively, D is TRBD1 or TRBD2 (7 bases each). The germline CDR1 and CDR2 sequences are MDHEN and SYDVKM. Trimming took off 6 bases at V and 5 bases at J, with 22 bases between the two ends. The length of the CDR3 is 16 residues. The CDR3 nucleotides are TGTGCCAGCAGGGGACAGATTGCGGGGGCCACCGAGACCCAGTACTTC. Its protein product is CASRGQIAGATETQYF.